The rows below give T cell receptor beta chains drawn from one sample of a study of cytotoxic CD8 clonotypes in ibrutinib-treated CLL. TCRdb's table, derived via immunoSEQ multiplex PCR, lists solely in-frame clones and lacks some. The sample has approximately 100,000 clones, 58% seen once; the top ten hold around a third. The source was PBMCs, collected after 24 months of ibrutinib treatment. The receptor source for this set is a human donor with chronic lymphocytic leukemia. CDR3s include the opening cysteine and the closing phenylalanine or tryptophan. Each record gives: D gene, V gene, CDR3 protein. D genes are given only for firm matches.

>.|TRBV6-6
CAYRDKNIQYF
>.|TRBV28
CASSILPTDTQYF
>TRBD1|TRBV9
CASRGGQGGSYEQYF
>TRBD1|TRBV5-1
CASSKQGAREQYF
>TRBD2|TRBV7-2
CASSLGGGLTGELFF
>.|TRBV18
CASSPNPQGNYGYTF
>.|TRBV7-9
CASSLIEWQHTEAFF
>.|TRBV9
CASSPRLLGSGPLNSNQPQHF
>.|TRBV5-8
CASTQRTGLVGEQYF
>.|TRBV6-6
CASSYSGARGTEAFF
>.|TRBV6-6
CASRPGRSQQPQHF
>TRBD1|TRBV6-5
CASSAPGGRDEQYF
>TRBD2|TRBV7-8
CASRLLGTSSSYEQYF
>.|TRBV19
CASTAWDGYTF
>.|TRBV6-5
CASSYRAYEGSYEQYF
>.|TRBV11-3
CASSLGQPGELFF
>TRBD1|TRBV7-9
CASSLGDRYTDTQYF
>.|TRBV7-3
CASSSPGPQETQYF
>.|TRBV2
CASSMKGGGETQYF
>.|TRBV9
CASSVNRYSNQPQHF
>.|TRBV15
CATSREEGRQGGYQPQHF
>TRBD1|TRBV12-5
CASGYGQGWSGELFF
>TRBD1|TRBV19
CASTETGGTNQPQHF
>.|TRBV7-2
CASSLGGSDSYGYTF
>.|TRBV7-9
CASSHNNSPLHF
>.|TRBV6-6
CASRRDSSYEQYF
>.|TRBV30
CAGEQDHYGYTF
>.|TRBV7-3
CASSLRGQDTQYF
>.|TRBV29-1
CSVGENTGELFF
>.|TRBV5-1
CASSFFPDDISNYGYTF
>TRBD1|TRBV7-3
CASSLGQGRYTGELFF
>TRBD2|TRBV2
CASLVRAGGPNEQFF
>.|TRBV7-7
CASSLQMNAEAFF
>TRBD1|TRBV28
CASSLPTGGSYEQYF
>TRBD1|TRBV7-9
CASIELGRQGWTGELFF
>.|TRBV27
CASSYGGNTIYF